Reported below is one TCR beta chain. The V gene's germline CDR1 is MRHNA and CDR2 SNTAGT. Trimming removed 2 bases at V and 4 bases at J, with 9 bases between. CDR3 length: 15 amino acids. This sample was included in a study of cytomegalovirus exposure and HLA in healthy donors. Sequenced by immunoSEQ multiplex PCR; TCRdb stores in-frame clones only, minus some. This table has fewer than 70,000 clones, roughly 94% appearing once. The clonotype originates from a woman aged 18-35 years in good health and CMV-seropositive. This sequence joins TRBV6-4 and TRBJ2-6; maybe TRBD1 (5 bases). The sequenced sample was PBMCs. CDR3 sequence (DNA): TGTGCCAGCAGTGACAGGGGTACCGGGGCCAACGTCCTGACTTTC. Its protein product is CASSDRGTGANVLTF.